This T cell receptor (beta chain) appears in the sequencing data of a study of immune heterogeneity within non-small cell lung tumors. The length of the CDR3 is 15 residues. Germline V lookup: CDR1 GTSNPN, CDR2 SVGIG (reference sequence). Losses at the gene ends were 1 base for V and 6 bases for J; bases not matched to a gene: 6. Template came from bulk tumor genomic DNA, at approximately 600 ng per sample. Biopsy collection occurred during surgery, with several far-apart biopsies per primary tumor. The study enrolled patients with untreated, newly diagnosed non-small cell lung cancer who underwent curative surgery. By share of the sample, this clonotype is large. What it recognizes is unknown. General study findings and limits: Identical dominant CDR3 beta clonotypes spanned tumor sites within a patient, beside site-unique high-frequency clones.

In a multiplex PCR, 32 V and 13 J primers amplified TCR beta CDR3. Each CDR3 protein gets one entry after TCRdb re-called the multiplex PCR reads with MiXCR. The table lists some 15,000 distinct CDR3 sequences, more than 30% of them singletons. The chain has TRBV30 and TRBJ2-1; 10 positions agree with TRBD2. The source is a woman aged 45-60 years with non-small cell lung cancer. The sequencing input was lung tumor tissue. The CDR3 nucleotides read TGTGCCTGGAGTGGTCTAGCGGGGGTAGCCAATGAGCAGTTCTTC. Translated: CAWSGLAGVANEQFF.